The clone carrying this T cell receptor (beta chain) occurred a few times. Its antigen is unidentified. These data come from a study of a mutant IDH1 vaccine in newly diagnosed glioma. On the study more broadly: Vaccination started 4-6 weeks after radiotherapy alone, or with temozolomide cycles. Treated patients had a mean age of approximately 41 years and a sex split that was around 60% male and roughly 38% female. Study outcomes and limitations: The study observed vaccine-induced immune responses in roughly 93% of patients.

Sequencing was performed with immunoSEQ multiplex PCR; in TCRdb, only in-frame clones are kept and a portion is missing. The data contain some 30,000 clones, around 81% of them singletons. The CDR3 covers 17 residues. Deletions cut 1 base from V and 0 bases from J, with 16 bases between. Germline values: CDR1 SGHRS, CDR2 YFSETQ. The time point here: week 47, end of study. Alongside topical imiquimod, each dose of vaccine comprised 300 ug of mutant IDH1 20-mer peptide. Eight vaccinations went to patients in weeks 1, 3, 5, 7, 11, 15, 19, 23. V and J are TRBV5-1 and TRBJ1-1; D perhaps matches TRBD1 (5 bases). The source was PBMCs, collected from a glioma patient whose treatment included an IDH1 peptide vaccine. The sequence came from a man aged 25-45 years with glioma. Here the CDR3 reads CASSLPAGQDMNTEAFF. The CDR3 coding sequence is TGCGCCAGCAGCTTGCCCGCAGGGCAAGACATGAACACTGAAGCTTTCTTT. The variable domain in full, with the rest retrieved from reference TRBV5-1 and TRBJ1-1, is KAGVTQTPRYLIKTRGQQVTLSCSPISGHRSVSWYQQTPGQGLQFLFEYFSETQRNKGNFPGRFSGRQFSNSRSEMNVSTLELGDSALYLCASSLPAGQDMNTEAFFGQGTRLTVV.